This T cell receptor (beta chain) is from a study of blood T cells in healthy people across ages. Through a sample-barcoded 5' primer and a J-beta primer mix, a second PCR was run for roughly 7 to 11 cycles. Using its own MiXCR run on the 5' RACE reads, TCRdb lists one record per CDR3 protein. This table has approximately 800,000 distinct CDR3 sequences, around half appearing once. Researchers collected ten milliliters of peripheral blood from every single donor. This clonotype was seen more than once but under ten times. What it binds is unknown. The study's findings and limits: The study found TCR beta diversity correlated strongly with naive T cell percentage. Estimates based on one million T cells were treated as lower bounds.

Germline V gene lookup returns CDR1 LGHDT and CDR2 YNNKEL (reference sequence). CDR3 size: 15 residues. The V and J ends lost 4 bases and 6 bases, in that order; junction bases with no gene match: 3. The TCR sequence derives from a man at least 80 years old in good health. This rearrangement joins TRBV3-1 to TRBJ2-4; 13 bases match TRBD2. Material: blood. DNA of the CDR3: TGTGCCAGCAGCCCCGGGACTAGCGGGACAAACATTCAGTACTTC. Translating it yields CASSPGTSGTNIQYF.